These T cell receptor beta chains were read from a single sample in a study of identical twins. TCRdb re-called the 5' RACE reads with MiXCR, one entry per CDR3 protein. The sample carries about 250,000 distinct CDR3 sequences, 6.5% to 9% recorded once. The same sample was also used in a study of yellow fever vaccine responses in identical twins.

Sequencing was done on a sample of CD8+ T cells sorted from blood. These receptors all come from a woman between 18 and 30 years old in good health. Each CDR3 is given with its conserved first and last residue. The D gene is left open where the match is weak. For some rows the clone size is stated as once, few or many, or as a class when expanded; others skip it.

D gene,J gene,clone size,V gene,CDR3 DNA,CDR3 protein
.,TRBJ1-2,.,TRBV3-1,TGTGCCAGCAGCCAAGATAGAAACCGTGGCTATGGCTACACCTTC,CASSQDRNRGYGYTF
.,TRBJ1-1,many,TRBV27,TGTGCCAGCAGTTTTGGCGGTGAAGCTTTCTTT,CASSFGGEAFF
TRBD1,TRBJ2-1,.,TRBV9,TGTGCCAGCAGCGTAGATTCCGGGACAGGGAGTTACAATGAGCAGTTCTTC,CASSVDSGTGSYNEQFF
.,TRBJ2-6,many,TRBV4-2,TGTGCCAGCAGCCAAGAGGGCAGCTCTGGGGCCAACGTCCTGACTTTC,CASSQEGSSGANVLTF
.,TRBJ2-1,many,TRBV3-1,TGTGCCAGCAGCCAAGATCTAGGAGGCAATGAGCAGTTCTTC,CASSQDLGGNEQFF
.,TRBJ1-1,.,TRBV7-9,TGTGCCAGCAGCTCTAGTGACACTGAAGCTTTCTTT,CASSSSDTEAFF
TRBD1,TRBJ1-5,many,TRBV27,TGTGCCAGCAGCCCGGACAGGGTAGGCAATCAGCCCCAGCATTTT,CASSPDRVGNQPQHF
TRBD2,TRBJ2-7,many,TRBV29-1,TGCAGCGTTGAAGGTTCTAGCGGGAGTAAGACCTACGAGCAGTACTTC,CSVEGSSGSKTYEQYF
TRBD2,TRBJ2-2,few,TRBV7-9,TGTGCCAGCAGCTTAGGCGGGGGGCGCGACACCGGGGAGCTGTTTTTT,CASSLGGGRDTGELFF
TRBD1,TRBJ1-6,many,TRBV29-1,TGCAGCGTAGCCGGGACAGACGGTTCACCCCTCCACTTT,CSVAGTDGSPLHF
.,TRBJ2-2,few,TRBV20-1,TGCAGTGCTAGAAATCCAGCCGGGGAGCTGTTTTTT,CSARNPAGELFF
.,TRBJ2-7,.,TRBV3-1,TGTGCCAGCAGCCAAGGGTCCAGGGGGCCGGAAAGCGGGAGCCACGAGCAGTACTTC,CASSQGSRGPESGSHEQYF
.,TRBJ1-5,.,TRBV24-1,TGTGCCACCTCCCTGGGCGGGTCTAGCAATCAGCCCCAGCATTTT,CATSLGGSSNQPQHF
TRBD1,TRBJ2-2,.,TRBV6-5,TGTGCCAGCAGTTACTCCGGGACAGGGAACGGGGAGCTGTTTTTT,CASSYSGTGNGELFF
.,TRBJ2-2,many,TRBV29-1,TGCAGCGTTGAAGATCGTCAGGATGGGGCCGGGGAGCTGTTTTTT,CSVEDRQDGAGELFF
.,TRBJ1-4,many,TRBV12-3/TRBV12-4,TGTGCCAGCAGTCAAACATTGGAAAAACTGTTTTTT,CASSQTLEKLFF
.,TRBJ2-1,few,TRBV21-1,TGTGCCAGCAGCAAAGAGACCGGACACCATCATAGCAATGAGCAGTTCTTC,CASSKETGHHHSNEQFF
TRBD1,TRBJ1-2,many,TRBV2,TGTGCCAGCACCGAGGGACAGGGAGGAGGCTACACCTTC,CASTEGQGGGYTF
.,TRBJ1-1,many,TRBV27,TGTGCCAGCAGTCCCCTACAGGGTATGAACACTGAAGCTTTCTTT,CASSPLQGMNTEAFF
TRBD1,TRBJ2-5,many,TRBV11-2,TGTGCCAGCAGCTTAGGGTACCGCAGGACAGGTAGAGGAGAGACCCAGTACTTC,CASSLGYRRTGRGETQYF
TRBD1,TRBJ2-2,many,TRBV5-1,TGCGCCAGCAGCTTGCCCCTCAAGCCGGGACAGGGGTTGAAGACCGGGGAGCTGTTTTTT,CASSLPLKPGQGLKTGELFF
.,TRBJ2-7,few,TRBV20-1,TGCAGTGCTAGCGACCTACAGGGACTTGTCGGCGAGCAGTACTTC,CSASDLQGLVGEQYF
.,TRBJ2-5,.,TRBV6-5,TGTGCCAGCAGTACCCCCGAGGGAACCCAGTACTTC,CASSTPEGTQYF
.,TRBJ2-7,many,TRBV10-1,TGCGCCAGCAGTGAGGGAAGAACCTACGAGCAGTACTTC,CASSEGRTYEQYF
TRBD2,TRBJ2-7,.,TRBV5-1,TGCGCCAGCAGCACCCCGACTAGCGGGGGGGACTACGAGCAGTACTTC,CASSTPTSGGDYEQYF
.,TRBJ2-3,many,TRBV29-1,TGCAGCGTTGTGGCCCAAAATACGCAGTATTTT,CSVVAQNTQYF
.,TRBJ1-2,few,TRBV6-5,TGTGCCAGCAGTTACACCGTGGACGGTGGCTACACCTTC,CASSYTVDGGYTF
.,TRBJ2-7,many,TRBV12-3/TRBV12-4,TGTGCCAGCAGCAGGGTTTACTACGAGCAGTACTTC,CASSRVYYEQYF
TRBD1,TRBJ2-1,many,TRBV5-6,TGTGCCAGCAGCTTGGGGGGAGGACTGGGACAGGGATTTCGGAGCTCCTACAATGAGCAGTTCTTC,CASSLGGGLGQGFRSSYNEQFF
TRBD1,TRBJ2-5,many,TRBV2,TGTGCCAGCCGAAGGGACAGGGGGCTTCGGGAGACCCAGTACTTC,CASRRDRGLRETQYF
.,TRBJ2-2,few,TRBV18,TGTGCCAGCTCACCCTCAGACAGTGGCGCCGGGGAGCTGTTTTTT,CASSPSDSGAGELFF
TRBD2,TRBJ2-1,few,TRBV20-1,TGCAGTGCTACACAACTAGCGGGAAGGGACAATGAGCAGTTCTTC,CSATQLAGRDNEQFF
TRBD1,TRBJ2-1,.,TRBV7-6,TGTGCCAGCAGCTCAATTCAATACGGACAGGGGTATATCAATGAGCAGTTCTTC,CASSSIQYGQGYINEQFF
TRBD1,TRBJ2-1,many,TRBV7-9,TGTGCCAGCAACGAACGGGACAGGCATAGCAATGAGCAGTTCTTC,CASNERDRHSNEQFF
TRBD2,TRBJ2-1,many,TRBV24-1,TGTGCCACCAGTGGCCCACTAGCGGGAGTCAGAAATGAGCAGTTCTTC,CATSGPLAGVRNEQFF
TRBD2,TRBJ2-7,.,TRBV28,TGTGCCAGCAGTACTAAACGGGAGGCCTACGAGCAGTACTTC,CASSTKREAYEQYF
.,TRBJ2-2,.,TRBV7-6,TGTGCCAGCAGCTTAGGACCGCGGACCCCCACCGGGGAGCTGTTTTTT,CASSLGPRTPTGELFF
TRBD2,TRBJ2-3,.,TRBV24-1,TGTGCCACCAGTGATCCGGTGGGGGAGGGCCCTCAGGCAGATACGCAGTATTTT,CATSDPVGEGPQADTQYF
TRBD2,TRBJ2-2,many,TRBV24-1,TGTGCCACCAGTGATTTCCGACGAGCGGGAGGGCCGAACACCGGGGAGCTGTTTTTT,CATSDFRRAGGPNTGELFF
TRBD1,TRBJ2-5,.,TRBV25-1,TGTGCCAGCAGTTCCACCGGGACAGGTTTCCAAGAGACCCAGTACTTC,CASSSTGTGFQETQYF
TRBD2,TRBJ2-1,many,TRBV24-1,TGTGCCATCTCTAGCGGCCTCATCCCAGACAATGAGCAGTTCTTC,CAISSGLIPDNEQFF
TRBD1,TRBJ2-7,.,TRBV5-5,TGTGCCAGCAGCCAAGACGACAGGGTATTCCCCTACGAGCAGTACTTC,CASSQDDRVFPYEQYF
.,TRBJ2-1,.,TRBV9,TGTGCCAGCACCAATGGTGGGACTGACACCAATGAGCAGTTCTTC,CASTNGGTDTNEQFF
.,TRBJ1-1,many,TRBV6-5,TGTGCCAGCAGTTCTGGACAGAAAGACACTGAAGCTTTCTTT,CASSSGQKDTEAFF
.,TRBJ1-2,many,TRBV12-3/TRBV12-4,TGTGCCAGCAGTCCCCCGGGGGCTAACTATGGCTACACCTTC,CASSPPGANYGYTF
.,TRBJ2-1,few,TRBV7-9,TGTGCCAGCAGCCCGCGGCCGAGCTCCTACAATGAGCAGTTCTTC,CASSPRPSSYNEQFF
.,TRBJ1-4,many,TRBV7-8,TGTGCCAGCAGCTCAAGGACCCAAGGGGAAAAACTGTTTTTT,CASSSRTQGEKLFF
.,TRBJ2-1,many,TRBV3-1,TGTGCCAGCAGCCAAGATCGGGGACGGGGGTCATACAATGAGCAGTTCTTC,CASSQDRGRGSYNEQFF
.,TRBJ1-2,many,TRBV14,TGTGCCAGCAGCCAGACGGGGATGGGACTCAATGGCTACACCTTC,CASSQTGMGLNGYTF
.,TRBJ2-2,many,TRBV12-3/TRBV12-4,TGTGCCAGCAGTTTCCAGGGGCCCGGGGAGCTGTTTTTT,CASSFQGPGELFF
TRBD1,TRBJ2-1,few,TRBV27,TGTGCCAGCAATATATGGGCAGGGGGCGCCTACAATGAGCAGTTCTTC,CASNIWAGGAYNEQFF